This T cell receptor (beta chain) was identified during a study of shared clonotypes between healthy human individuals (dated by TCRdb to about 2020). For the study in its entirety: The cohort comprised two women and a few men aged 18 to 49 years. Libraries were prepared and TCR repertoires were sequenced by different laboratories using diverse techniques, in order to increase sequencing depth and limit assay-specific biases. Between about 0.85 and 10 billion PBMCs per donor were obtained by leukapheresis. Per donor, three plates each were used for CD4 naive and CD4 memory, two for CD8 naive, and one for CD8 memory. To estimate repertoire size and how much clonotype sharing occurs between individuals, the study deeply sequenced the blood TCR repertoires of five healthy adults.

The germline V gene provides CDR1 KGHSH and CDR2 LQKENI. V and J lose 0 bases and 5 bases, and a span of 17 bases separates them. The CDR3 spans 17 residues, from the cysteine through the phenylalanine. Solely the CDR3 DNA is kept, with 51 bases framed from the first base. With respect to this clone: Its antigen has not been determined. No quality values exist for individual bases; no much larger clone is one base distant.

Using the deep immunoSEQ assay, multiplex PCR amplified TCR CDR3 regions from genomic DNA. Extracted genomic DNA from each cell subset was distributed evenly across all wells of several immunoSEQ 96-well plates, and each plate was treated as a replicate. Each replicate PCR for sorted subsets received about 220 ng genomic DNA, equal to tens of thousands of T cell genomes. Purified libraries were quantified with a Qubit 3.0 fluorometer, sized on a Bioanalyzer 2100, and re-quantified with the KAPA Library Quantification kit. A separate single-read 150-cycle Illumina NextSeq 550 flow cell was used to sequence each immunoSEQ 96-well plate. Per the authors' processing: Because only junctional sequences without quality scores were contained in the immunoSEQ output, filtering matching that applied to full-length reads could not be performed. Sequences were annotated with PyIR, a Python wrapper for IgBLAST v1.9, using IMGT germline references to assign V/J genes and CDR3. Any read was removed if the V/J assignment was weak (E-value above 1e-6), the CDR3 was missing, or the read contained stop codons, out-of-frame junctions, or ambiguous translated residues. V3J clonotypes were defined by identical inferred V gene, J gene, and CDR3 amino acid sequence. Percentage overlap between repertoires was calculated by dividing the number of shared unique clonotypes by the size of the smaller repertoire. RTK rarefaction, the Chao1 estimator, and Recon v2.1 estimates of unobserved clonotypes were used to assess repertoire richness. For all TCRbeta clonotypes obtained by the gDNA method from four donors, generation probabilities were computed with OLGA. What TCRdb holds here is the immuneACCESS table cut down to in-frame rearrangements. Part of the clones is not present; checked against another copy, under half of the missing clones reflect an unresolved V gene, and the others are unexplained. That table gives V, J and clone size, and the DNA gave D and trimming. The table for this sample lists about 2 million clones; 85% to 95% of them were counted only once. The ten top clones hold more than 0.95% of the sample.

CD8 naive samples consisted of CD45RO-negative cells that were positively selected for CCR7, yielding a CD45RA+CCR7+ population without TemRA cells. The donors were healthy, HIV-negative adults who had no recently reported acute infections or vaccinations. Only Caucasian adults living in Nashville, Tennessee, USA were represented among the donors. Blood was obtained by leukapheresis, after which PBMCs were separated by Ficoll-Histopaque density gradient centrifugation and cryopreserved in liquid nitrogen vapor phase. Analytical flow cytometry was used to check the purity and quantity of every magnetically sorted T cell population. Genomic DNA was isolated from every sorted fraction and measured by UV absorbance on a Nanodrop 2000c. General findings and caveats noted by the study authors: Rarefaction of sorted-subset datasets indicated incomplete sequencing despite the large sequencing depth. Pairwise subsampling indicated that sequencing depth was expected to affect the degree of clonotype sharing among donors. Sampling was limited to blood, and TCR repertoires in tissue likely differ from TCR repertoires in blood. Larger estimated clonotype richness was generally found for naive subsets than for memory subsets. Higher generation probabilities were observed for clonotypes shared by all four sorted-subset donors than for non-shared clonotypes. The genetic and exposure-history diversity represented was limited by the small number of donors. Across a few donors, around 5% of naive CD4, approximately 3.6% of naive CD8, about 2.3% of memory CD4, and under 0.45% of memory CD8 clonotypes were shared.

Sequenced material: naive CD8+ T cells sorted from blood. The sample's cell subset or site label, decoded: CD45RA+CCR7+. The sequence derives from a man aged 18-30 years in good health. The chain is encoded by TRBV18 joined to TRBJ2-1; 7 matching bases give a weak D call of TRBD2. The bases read TGTGCCAGCTCACCACCGGAGGGGGAGGGAATTCACAATGAGCAGTTCTTC. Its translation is CASSPPEGEGIHNEQFF.